One and the same sample provided the 30 T cell receptor beta chains below, sequenced in a study of blood T cell repertoires in COVID-19. Generated by immunoSEQ multiplex PCR, the TCRdb table keeps only in-frame clones and is missing some. The repertoire has approximately 97,000 clones, around 87% of them found once; the top ten carry just under 20%. The sequencing input was peripheral blood. The source of these receptors is a human donor in a cohort sampled during active COVID-19.

The rearrangement links TRBV11-2 to TRBJ2-1, with 8 bases that match TRBD2. Germline lookup yields CDR1 SGHAT and CDR2 FQNNGV. CDR3 length equals 14 residues. J gave up 2 bases and V 6 bases, and 3 bases lay outside the gene matches. Here the CDR3 reads CASRAREAYNEQFF. CDR3 DNA sequence: TGTGCCAGCAGGGCGCGGGAGGCCTACAATGAGCAGTTCTTC.

The chain employs TRBV18 and TRBJ2-3; possible D gene TRBD2, 6 bases. CDR3 length: 15 residues. Germline V gene sequence: CDR1 KGHSH, CDR2 LQKENI. V lost 3 bases and J lost 8, with 18 bases in between. The CDR3 nucleotides are TGTGCCAGCTCACCCCGGGACTCCCTTTCCAGTACGCAGTATTTT. Translation gives CASSPRDSLSSTQYF.

The chain carries TRBV19 and TRBJ2-7; 9 nucleotides align to TRBD2. The germline gives CDR1 LNHDA, CDR2 SQIVND (reference sequence). The CDR3 totals 17 residues. V shed 5 bases and J 1 base; nucleotides not matched to a gene: 12. The CDR3 nucleotides read TGTGCCAGTAGTCCCCCCCCTCGACTAGCGGAGTCCTACGAGCAGTACTTC. The encoded protein is CASSPPPRLAESYEQYF. Full variable domain (rest looked up from reference TRBV19 and TRBJ2-7): DGGITQSPKYLFRKEGQNVTLSCEQNLNHDAMYWYRQDPGQGLRLIYYSQIVNDFQKGDIAEGYSVSREKKESFPLTVTSAQKNPTAFYLCASSPPPRLAESYEQYFGPGTRLTVT.

The CDR3 region is CASSLTSGSGGEQFF. Written as DNA, the CDR3 is TGTGCCAGCTCCCTTACTAGCGGGAGTGGGGGTGAGCAGTTCTTC. V usage is TRBV18 and J usage is TRBJ2-1; 11 bases align to TRBD2. Germline V gene sequence: CDR1 KGHSH, CDR2 LQKENI. Trimming cost V 6 bases and J 9 bases; bases outside gene matches: 10. The CDR3 is 15 amino acids.

This clone has more than one count but fewer than ten. The rearrangement uses TRBV4-1 and TRBJ2-3; D gene uncertain. CDR3 length equals 15 residues. Germline assignment: CDR1 MGHRA and CDR2 YSYEKL. The ends were cut back, 0 bases at V and 2 bases at J, with 9 bases in the middle. The CDR3 DNA sequence: TGCGCCAGCAGCCAAGATTTCCCTTACACAGATACGCAGTATTTT. Protein product: CASSQDFPYTDTQYF.

The chain links TRBV6-5 to TRBJ1-2; a weak D match, TRBD1 (6 bases). The CDR3 has 14 residues. Looked up from germline, CDR1 is MNHEY and CDR2 is SVGAGI. The V gene lost 4 bases and the J gene lost 4 bases, with 13 bases spanning the gap. In DNA, the CDR3 is TGTGCCAGCAGTTCCCAGGGGACCTTCTATGGCTACACCTTC. This codes for CASSSQGTFYGYTF.

The V call is TRBV27, the J call TRBJ2-3, with TRBD1 matching over 7 bases. The CDR3 totals 14 residues. The trim removed 5 bases at V and 7 bases at J, leaving 9 bases unmatched. CDR1 and CDR2 from the germline V gene are MNHEY and SMNVEV (reference sequence). The CDR3 coding sequence is TGTGCCAGCAGTCCTGACAGGGTCGTAAATACGCAGTATTTT. This gives the protein CASSPDRVVNTQYF.

The chain recombines TRBV12-3 or TRBV12-4 with TRBJ2-1; TRBD2 might be the D (5 bases). V was clipped by 1 base and J by 15 bases, with 13 bases between them. The CDR3 is 12 residues long. The CDR3, as DNA: TGTGCCAGCAGTTTAGAAAGAGGGAGTCCGTTCTTC. It encodes CASSLERGSPFF.

The rearrangement links TRBV10-3 to TRBJ1-5; no definite D call. CDR1 is ENHRY and CDR2 is SYGVKD in the germline V gene. Trimming pared 3 bases from V and 4 bases from J, leaving 16 bases between. The length of the CDR3 is 16 residues. CDR3 nucleotide sequence: TGTGCCATCAGTGAAAGTGGAGGGTCGACAAATCAGCCCCAGCATTTT. Translated: CAISESGGSTNQPQHF.

Only one count was recorded for this clone. This chain connects TRBV6-7 to TRBJ2-5, with D hard to call. TRBV6-7 is reported as an ORF; its role is uncertain. The CDR3 is made up of 12 amino acids. V lost 2 bases and J 5 bases, leaving 6 bases between the germline ends. CDR3 residues: CASSYHRETQYF. The CDR3 DNA reads TGTGCCAGCAGTTACCACCGGGAGACCCAGTACTTC.

The V call is TRBV9, the J call TRBJ1-1; TRBD1 aligns across 11 bases. Germline V gene data show CDR1 as SGDLS and CDR2 as YYNGEE. V lost 2 bases to trimming and J lost 8 bases; unmatched junction nucleotides: 8. This CDR3 is built from 15 residues. The CDR3 reads CASSVWTGGAGEAFF. Written as DNA, the CDR3 is TGTGCCAGCAGCGTTTGGACAGGGGGCGCAGGAGAAGCTTTCTTT.

This chain links TRBV6-5 with TRBJ2-7, with 7 bases lining up with TRBD1. CDR1 and CDR2 from the germline V gene are MNHEY and SVGAGI. Trimming took 5 bases from V and 2 from J; bases not matched to a gene: 9. The CDR3 has 15 residues. CDR3 DNA sequence: TGTGCCAGCAGTCCTCAGACAGGGATCCCCTACGAGCAGTACTTC. This gives the protein CASSPQTGIPYEQYF.

The rearrangement joins TRBV28 to TRBJ2-1; D not resolved. CDR1 and CDR2 (germline): MDHEN, SYDVKM. The CDR3 is 13 amino acids. With 10 bases removed from V and 4 bases from J, the gap between germline ends came to 14 bases. The CDR3 spells CAILYPLYNEQFF. The DNA of the CDR3 is TGTGCCATCCTTTATCCCCTATACAATGAGCAGTTCTTC.

The chain links TRBV4-3 to TRBJ2-7, with TRBD2 identical over 9 bases. The CDR3 extends over 16 amino acids. V shed 3 bases, J shed 2 bases, and the junction held 8 bases outside the gene matches. CDR1 is LGHNA, CDR2 YSLEER, per germline. The CDR3 protein is CASSHIAGAQPYEQYF. In DNA form, the CDR3 reads TGCGCCAGCAGCCATATAGCGGGAGCCCAACCCTACGAGCAGTACTTC.

On this clone itself: Relative to the germline gene, one junction end is altered; a read error may explain this. The chain uses TRBV2 and TRBJ1-2; tentative D call: TRBD1 (6 bases). The CDR3 totals 13 residues. CDR1 SNHLY and CDR2 FYNNEI come from the germline V gene. The CDR3 DNA follows: TGTGCCGGCAGCGAGGGGGTCAGCTATGGCTACACCTTC. Translated, it gives CAGSEGVSYGYTF. The complete variable domain, with remaining parts taken from reference TRBV2 and TRBJ1-2, reads EPEVTQTPSHQVTQMGQEVILRCVPISNHLYFYWYRQILGQKVEFLVSFYNNEISEKSEIFDDQFSVERPDGSNFTLKIRSTKLEDSAMYFCAGSEGVSYGYTFGSGTRLTVV.

This rearrangement joins TRBV9 to TRBJ2-7, with TRBD1 matching over 9 bases. V dropped 4 bases and J dropped 2; count of bases not matched to a gene: 4. CDR1 SGDLS and CDR2 YYNGEE come from the germline V gene. This CDR3 has 14 amino acids. CDR3 sequence (DNA): TGTGCCAGCAGCCGGGACAGGGCTACCTACGAGCAGTACTTC. This codes for CASSRDRATYEQYF.

This clone was seen a single time. The chain is built from TRBV3-1 (or the pseudogene TRBV3-2) and TRBJ2-3; D is undetermined. The CDR3 covers 12 residues. Germline CDR1 is LGHDT and CDR2 is YNNKEL (reference sequence). V was shortened by 4 bases and J by 2 bases, with 4 bases between the two germline ends. The CDR3 DNA follows: TGTGCCAGCAGCCTACTCACAGATACGCAGTATTTT. The encoded protein is CASSLLTDTQYF.

This chain uses TRBV7-3 with TRBJ2-1, with 12 bases fitting TRBD2. CDR3 length: 17 residues. In germline, CDR1 is SGHTA, CDR2 FQGTGA. J lost 4 bases, V lost 5 bases, and 9 bases had no gene match. The CDR3 DNA follows: TGTGCCAGCAGCCAAGCATTGGGACTAGCGGGTTACAATGAGCAGTTCTTC. This gives the protein CASSQALGLAGYNEQFF.

V is TRBV6-9 and J is TRBJ2-3; D is perhaps TRBD2 (6 bases). Between the trimmed V and J ends, which lost 11 bases and 6 bases, there was a span of 18 bases. The CDR3 is made up of 13 amino acids. CDR1 MNHGY and CDR2 SVAAGI come from the germline V gene. The CDR3 DNA sequence: TGTGCCGGTCAGCGGGCTAGCAATGATACGCAGTATTTT. Translated: CAGQRASNDTQYF.

J is TRBJ2-2 and V is TRBV2; 7 bases agree with TRBD1. The trim removed 4 bases at V and 0 bases at J, leaving 8 bases unmatched. CDR1 SNHLY and CDR2 FYNNEI come from the germline V gene. The CDR3 runs 17 residues. The CDR3 DNA reads as TGTGCCAGCAGTGCAGAGGCCGGGACAGCGAACACCGGGGAGCTGTTTTTT. This codes for CASSAEAGTANTGELFF.

The rearrangement uses TRBV4-2 and TRBJ1-1; D gene unclear. This CDR3 is 13 amino acids long. V was trimmed by 2 bases and J by 8 bases, leaving 12 bases between them. The germline CDR1 and CDR2 sequences are LGHNA and YNFKEQ. CDR3 sequence reads: CASSQLRGSEAFF. As DNA, the CDR3 is TGTGCCAGCAGCCAACTTCGAGGCTCCGAAGCTTTCTTT.

This chain uses TRBV19 with TRBJ1-2; 8 bases are shared with TRBD1. The CDR3 length is 16 residues. Trimming took 5 bases from V and 0 from J; bases not matched to a gene: 8. The V gene's germline CDR1 is LNHDA and CDR2 SQIVND (reference sequence). The CDR3 DNA follows: TGTGCCAGTAGTCTGGGCAGGGGGCGAGCTAACTATGGCTACACCTTC. It encodes CASSLGRGRANYGYTF.

The chain recombines TRBV5-8 with TRBJ1-5; 7 bases line up with TRBD1. V shed 2 bases, J shed 8 bases, and the junction held 7 bases outside the gene matches. This CDR3 has 14 residues. Germline lookup yields CDR1 SGHTS and CDR2 YDEGEE. CDR3 coding DNA: TGTGCCAGCAGCTTTCAGGACAGGATAAAGCCCCAGCATTTT. Translating it yields CASSFQDRIKPQHF.

This rearrangement joins TRBV19 to TRBJ1-4, with TRBD1 as a possible D gene (5 bases). The V end lost 5 bases, the J end lost 12 bases, and 16 bases lay between the germline ends. Looked up from germline, CDR1 is LNHDA and CDR2 is SQIVND (reference sequence). The CDR3 is made up of 13 amino acids. The CDR3 region has the DNA TGTGCCAGTAGTCCAGGGAGGGGACGTGAACTGTTTTTT. Its protein is CASSPGRGRELFF.

The rearrangement joins TRBV19 to TRBJ1-2; D is perhaps TRBD1 (5 bases). Germline lookup yields CDR1 LNHDA and CDR2 SQIVND (reference sequence). The CDR3 sequence is 14 residues long. V was cut by 2 bases and J by 4 bases, with 11 bases left in between. CDR3 DNA: TGTGCCAGTAGTATAAAGGGGATCAGCTATGGCTACACCTTC. Protein: CASSIKGISYGYTF.

The rearrangement uses TRBV4-3 and TRBJ2-1, with 8 bases that match TRBD2. In germline, CDR1 is LGHNA, CDR2 YSLEER. The CDR3 loop spans 16 amino acids. The ends lost 1 base at V and 6 bases at J; junction bases unmatched: 8. Here the CDR3 reads CASSQGGLGLLNEQFF. The CDR3 region has the DNA TGCGCCAGCAGCCAAGGGGGACTAGGCCTTCTCAATGAGCAGTTCTTC.

The chain uses TRBV4-1 and TRBJ1-5; D gene unclear. Germline V gene sequence: CDR1 MGHRA, CDR2 YSYEKL. There are 15 residues in the CDR3. Trimming cost V 0 bases and J 4 bases, with 10 bases left between them. CDR3 in DNA: TGCGCCAGCAGCCAAGATCGGAACGGGAATCAGCCCCAGCATTTT. Its translation: CASSQDRNGNQPQHF.

V and J are TRBV13 and TRBJ1-2, with D possibly matching TRBD1 (5 bases). The CDR3 covers 15 residues. Germline values: CDR1 PRHDT, CDR2 FYEKMQ (reference sequence). The ends were cut back, 5 bases at V and 6 bases at J, with 19 bases in the middle. The CDR3 loop is CASSLGGTTLHGYTF. The CDR3 coding sequence is TGTGCCAGCAGCCTCGGGGGGACCACTCTCCATGGCTACACCTTC.

In its sample, this clone was seen once. The chain links TRBV6-5 to TRBJ1-3; D call uncertain. CDR3 length equals 15 residues. The V gene lost 6 bases and the J gene lost 4 bases, with 16 bases spanning the gap. Germline V gene data show CDR1 as MNHEY and CDR2 as SVGAGI. The CDR3 region is CASRLGRVGGNTIYF. In nucleotides, the CDR3 is TGTGCCAGCAGACTAGGAAGGGTCGGCGGAAACACCATATATTTT.

This clone was observed a single time. The rearrangement joins TRBV27 to TRBJ2-4; a possible D gene is TRBD1 (6 bases). The V and J ends lost 4 bases and 3 bases respectively, with 13 bases between them. This CDR3 comprises 15 residues. Germline V gene lookup returns CDR1 MNHEY and CDR2 SMNVEV (reference sequence). The DNA of the CDR3 is TGTGCCAGCAGTTACTATACAGGGTACAAAAACATTCAGTACTTC. Encoded protein: CASSYYTGYKNIQYF.